The clone carrying this T cell receptor (beta chain) showed up just a few times. Its target is not known. TCRdb analysed the RACE reads with MiXCR anew, one entry per CDR3 protein. The data hold roughly 380,000 distinct CDR3 sequences, with about 5.1% observed a single time. These data are taken from a study of human T cells and chemical hapten exposure. General study results and limits: DPC sensitization left the count of TCRs above 1 in 1000 unchanged. Positively correlated with patch test score were the counts of PT1 expanded TCRs.

V was shortened by 1 base and J by 3 bases, with 17 bases between the two germline ends. CDR3 length: 17 residues. Germline V CDR1 and CDR2: SGHTA, FQGNSA. Time point meaning: pre-sensitization, week 0. Treatment described: therapeutic diphenylcyclopropenone sensitization with weekly scalp DPC. The chain recombines TRBV7-2 with TRBJ2-3; a possible D gene is TRBD2 (6 bases). The sequence was obtained from a woman between 45 and 60 years old with alopecia areata. Some clones in this sample may be carry-over from other donors' samples. This specimen was whole blood, taken in connection with sensitization to the hapten diphenylcyclopropenone (DPC). The CDR3 is CASSLGPAGRGTDTQYF. In DNA form, the CDR3 reads TGTGCCAGCAGCTTAGGTCCAGCGGGCCGGGGGACAGATACGCAGTATTTT.